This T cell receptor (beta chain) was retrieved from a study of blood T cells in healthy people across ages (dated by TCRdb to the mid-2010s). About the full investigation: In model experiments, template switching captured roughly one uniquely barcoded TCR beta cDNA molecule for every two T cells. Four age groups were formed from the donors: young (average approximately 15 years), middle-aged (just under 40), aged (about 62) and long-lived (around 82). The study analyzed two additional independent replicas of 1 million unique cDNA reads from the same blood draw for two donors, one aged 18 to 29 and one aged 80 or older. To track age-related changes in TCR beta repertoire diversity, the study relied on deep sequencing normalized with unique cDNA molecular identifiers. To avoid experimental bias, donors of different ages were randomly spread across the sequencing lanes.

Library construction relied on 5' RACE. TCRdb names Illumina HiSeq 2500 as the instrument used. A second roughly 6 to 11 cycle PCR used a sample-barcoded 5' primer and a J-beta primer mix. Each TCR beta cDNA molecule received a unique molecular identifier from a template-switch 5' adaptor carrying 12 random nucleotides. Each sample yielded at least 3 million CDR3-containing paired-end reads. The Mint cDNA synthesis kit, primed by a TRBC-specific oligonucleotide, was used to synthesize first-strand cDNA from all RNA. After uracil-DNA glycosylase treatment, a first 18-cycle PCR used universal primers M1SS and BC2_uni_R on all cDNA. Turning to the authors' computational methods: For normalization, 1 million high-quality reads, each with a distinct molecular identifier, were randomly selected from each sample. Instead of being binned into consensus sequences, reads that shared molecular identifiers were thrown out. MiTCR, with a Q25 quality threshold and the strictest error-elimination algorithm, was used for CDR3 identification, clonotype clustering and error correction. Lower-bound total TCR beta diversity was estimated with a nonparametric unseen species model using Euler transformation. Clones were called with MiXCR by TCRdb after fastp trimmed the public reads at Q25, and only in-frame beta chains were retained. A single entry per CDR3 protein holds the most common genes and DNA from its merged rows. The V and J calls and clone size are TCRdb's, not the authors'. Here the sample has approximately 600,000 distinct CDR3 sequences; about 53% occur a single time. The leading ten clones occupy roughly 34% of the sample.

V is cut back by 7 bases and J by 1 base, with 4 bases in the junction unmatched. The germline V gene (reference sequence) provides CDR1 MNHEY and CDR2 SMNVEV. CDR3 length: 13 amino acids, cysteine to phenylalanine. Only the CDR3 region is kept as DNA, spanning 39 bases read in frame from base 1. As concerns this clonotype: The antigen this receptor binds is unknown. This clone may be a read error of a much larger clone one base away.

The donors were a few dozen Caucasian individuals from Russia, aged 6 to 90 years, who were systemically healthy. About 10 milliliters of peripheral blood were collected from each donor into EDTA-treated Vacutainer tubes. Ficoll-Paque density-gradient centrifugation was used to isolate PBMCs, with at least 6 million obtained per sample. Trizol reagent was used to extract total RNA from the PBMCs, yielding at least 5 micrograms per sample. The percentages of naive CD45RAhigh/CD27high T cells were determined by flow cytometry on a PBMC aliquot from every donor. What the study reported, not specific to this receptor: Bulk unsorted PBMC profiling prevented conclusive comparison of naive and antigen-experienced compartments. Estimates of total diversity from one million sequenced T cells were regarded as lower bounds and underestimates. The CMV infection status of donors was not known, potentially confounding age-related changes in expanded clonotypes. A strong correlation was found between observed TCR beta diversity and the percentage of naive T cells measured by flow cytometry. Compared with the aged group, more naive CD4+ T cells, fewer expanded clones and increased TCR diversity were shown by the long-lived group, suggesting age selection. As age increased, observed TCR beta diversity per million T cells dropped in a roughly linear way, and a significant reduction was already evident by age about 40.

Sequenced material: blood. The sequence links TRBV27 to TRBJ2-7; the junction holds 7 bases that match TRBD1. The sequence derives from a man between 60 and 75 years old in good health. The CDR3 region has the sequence CASTSTGSYEQYF. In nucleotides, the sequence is TGTGCCAGCACCTCGACAGGGTCCTACGAGCAGTACTTC.